This entry is about one TCR beta chain. Its antigen is not known. This entry comes from a study of shared clonotypes between healthy human individuals. Study-level information: Serving as donors were two women and three men, whose ages spanned 18 to 49.

Points from the study as a whole: Blood was the only sampled material, and tissue repertoires likely differ.

Sequencing was performed with immunoSEQ multiplex PCR; in TCRdb, only in-frame clones are kept and a portion is missing. The data hold around 500,000 clones, with around 80% observed a single time. The CDR3 length is 16 residues. Trimming stripped 3 bases from V and 10 bases from J, with 22 bases between. The germline CDR1 and CDR2 sequences are MGHDK and SYGVNS. The sequencing input was PBMCs. This clonotype was obtained from a middle-aged woman in good health. Some clones in this sample may be carry-over from other donors' samples. This sequence joins TRBV25-1 and TRBJ2-1, with D perhaps matching TRBD1 or TRBD2 (5 bases each). The CDR3, as DNA: TGTGCCAGCAGTGAGGGGGAGCGATGGCCCTCGGGCGAGCAGTTCTTC. Translating it yields CASSEGERWPSGEQFF.